This entry lists 19 T cell receptor beta chains sequenced from one sample in a study of identifying expanded T cells in peripheral blood. Assay used: immunoSEQ multiplex PCR; TCRdb lists only in-frame clones, some missing. This table holds about 58,000 clones, about 85% found once. Sequences were obtained from blood. The receptors here all came from a person aged 18 to 69 in good health.

This chain links TRBV19 with TRBJ2-1; 14 bases match TRBD2. The CDR3 sequence is 15 residues long. V lost 6 bases and J lost 8; bases outside the gene matches: 6. CDR1 and CDR2 from the germline V gene are LNHDA and SQIVND (reference sequence). In nucleotides, the CDR3 is TGTGCCAGTAGCCCGACTAGCGGGAGGGCCCATGAGCAGTTCTTC. It yields the protein CASSPTSGRAHEQFF.

This clone was counted at least ten times. The V gene is TRBV7-2, the J gene TRBJ1-1, with a weak D call TRBD1 (5 bases). The CDR3 consists of 14 residues. V lost 2 bases to trimming and J lost 0 bases, with 7 bases between them. The germline gives CDR1 SGHTA, CDR2 FQGNSA. The CDR3 protein is CASSLRQLNTEAFF. CDR3 nucleotide sequence: TGTGCCAGCAGCTTAAGACAGCTGAACACTGAAGCTTTCTTT.

This clone is deemed medium-sized (0.01 to 0.1%). The sample carries other DNA sequences with the same CDR3. The chain uses TRBV6-1 and TRBJ1-2, with D uncertain. CDR1 is MNHNS, CDR2 SASEGT, per germline. This CDR3 spans 13 amino acids. V was trimmed by 2 bases and J by 2 bases, leaving 6 bases between them. The DNA for the CDR3 is TGTGCCAGCAGTGAAAGGAGGAACTATGGCTACACCTTC. It codes for CASSERRNYGYTF.

The V gene is TRBV19, the J gene TRBJ1-4; no definite D call. The V and J ends lost 1 base and 4 bases respectively, with 13 bases between them. The CDR3 spans 16 residues. Germline CDR1 LNHDA, CDR2 SQIVND (reference sequence). The CDR3 loop reads CASSIVAARLNEKLFF. Here the CDR3 DNA reads TGTGCCAGTAGTATAGTAGCGGCGCGTCTTAATGAAAAACTGTTTTTT. The full variable domain, in which reference TRBV19 and TRBJ1-4 provide the parts outside the CDR3, is DGGITQSPKYLFRKEGQNVTLSCEQNLNHDAMYWYRQDPGQGLRLIYYSQIVNDFQKGDIAEGYSVSREKKESFPLTVTSAQKNPTAFYLCASSIVAARLNEKLFFGSGTQLSVL.

The chain employs TRBV6-5 and TRBJ1-1; TRBD1 aligns across 7 bases. Trimming took 8 bases from V and 0 from J; bases not matched to a gene: 9. This CDR3 has 15 residues. CDR1 and CDR2 (germline): MNHEY, SVGAGI. The CDR3 coding sequence is TGTGCCAGCCGATTGAACAGGGGCCTGAACACTGAAGCTTTCTTT. This encodes CASRLNRGLNTEAFF.

V usage is TRBV10-2 and J usage is TRBJ1-1, with TRBD1 matching 11 bases. Germline CDR1 is WSHSY and CDR2 is SAAADI. V lost 3 bases, J lost 8 bases, and 17 bases stayed unmatched. CDR3 length equals 18 residues. As DNA, the CDR3 is TGCGCCAGCAGTGAACGCGCCGGGACAGGGGGTTTAGGGGCCGAAGCTTTCTTT. It translates to CASSERAGTGGLGAEAFF.

This chain joins TRBV2 and TRBJ1-1; perhaps TRBD1 as D (5 bases). CDR3 length equals 12 residues. Trimming shortened V by 8 bases and J by 0 bases, and 7 bases separated the two germline ends. Per germline, CDR1 SNHLY and CDR2 FYNNEI. The CDR3 spells CASGALNTEAFF. In nucleotides, the CDR3 is TGTGCCAGCGGGGCATTGAACACTGAAGCTTTCTTT.

The V and J genes are TRBV5-1 and TRBJ1-2; 7 nucleotides match TRBD1. V shed 2 bases and J 7 bases; nucleotides not matched to a gene: 2. Germline CDR1 is SGHRS and CDR2 is YFSETQ. The CDR3 spans 12 residues. In DNA, the CDR3 is TGCGCCAGCAGCTTTAGGGGGCTTGGCTACACCTTC. It codes for CASSFRGLGYTF.

The rearrangement joins TRBV11-2 to TRBJ2-3, with D possibly called TRBD1 or TRBD2 (6 bases each). Germline lookup yields CDR1 SGHAT and CDR2 FQNNGV. V was shortened by 5 bases and J by 6 bases, with 9 bases between the two germline ends. The CDR3 covers 12 residues. As DNA, the CDR3 is TGTGCCAGCAGCGGGGGGCACGATACGCAGTATTTT. Translating gives CASSGGHDTQYF.

The chain combines TRBV4-2 with TRBJ1-3; D is unresolved. This CDR3 comprises 14 residues. Trimming removed 1 base from V and 2 bases from J, with 6 bases in between. Germline V gene lookup returns CDR1 LGHNA and CDR2 YNFKEQ. CDR3 in DNA: TGTGCCAGCAGCCAAGTGATCGCTGGAAACACCATATATTTT. Protein product: CASSQVIAGNTIYF.

This rearrangement joins TRBV4-1 to TRBJ2-3; D uncertain. The V and J ends lost 1 base and 5 bases respectively, with 16 bases between them. This CDR3 region has 16 residues. Germline CDR1 MGHRA, CDR2 YSYEKL. CDR3 sequence reads: CASSQAHQADQDTQYF. CDR3 bases: TGCGCCAGCAGCCAAGCCCACCAGGCGGATCAAGATACGCAGTATTTT.

This chain uses TRBV5-1 with TRBJ1-2; D is ambiguous. There are 14 residues in the CDR3. V gave up 0 bases and J gave up 7 bases, with 13 bases separating them. Germline values: CDR1 SGHRS, CDR2 YFSETQ. CDR3 sequence (DNA): TGCGCCAGCAGCTTGGTGGCCAGTGAGGGTGGCTACACCTTC. Translating it yields CASSLVASEGGYTF.

This clone came up a few times. The chain is built from TRBV9 and TRBJ2-1; 9 bases match TRBD2. Germline V gives CDR1 SGDLS, CDR2 YYNGEE. Trimming at V came to 0 bases and at J to 2 bases, leaving 3 bases not matched to a gene. The CDR3 length is 16 residues. CDR3 loop: CASSVGTSVTYNEQFF. CDR3 nucleotides: TGTGCCAGCAGCGTAGGGACTAGCGTAACCTACAATGAGCAGTTCTTC.

V usage is TRBV4-2 and J usage is TRBJ1-4; 7 positions agree with TRBD1. The CDR3 runs to 14 residues. V gave up 4 bases and J gave up 5 bases; unmatched junction bases: 4. Per germline, CDR1 LGHNA and CDR2 YNFKEQ. This chain's CDR3 is CASSPRRGNEKLFF. CDR3 sequence (DNA): TGTGCCAGCAGCCCCCGCAGGGGGAATGAAAAACTGTTTTTT.

The gene calls are TRBV18 and TRBJ2-2; 7 bases are a match to TRBD2. This CDR3 is 15 amino acids long. V shed 8 bases and J 6 bases; nucleotides not matched to a gene: 12. Germline CDR1 is KGHSH and CDR2 is LQKENI. The CDR3 coding sequence is TGTGCCAGCCGAACTACACTAGCGATGGCCGGGGAGCTGTTTTTT. As protein: CASRTTLAMAGELFF. Supplemented by reference TRBV18 and TRBJ2-2, the full variable domain reads NAGVMQNPRHLVRRRGQEARLRCSPMKGHSHVYWYRQLPEEGLKFMVYLQKENIIDESGMPKERFSAEFPKEGPSILRIQQVVRGDSAAYFCASRTTLAMAGELFFGEGSRLTVL.

The gene calls are TRBV5-1 and TRBJ1-2; TRBD1 matches 9 bases. CDR1 and CDR2 from the germline V gene are SGHRS and YFSETQ. Trimming cost V 3 bases and J 7 bases; bases outside gene matches: 13. The CDR3 consists of 16 residues. This CDR3 reads CASSSGTGSFVAGYTF. The CDR3 DNA sequence: TGCGCCAGCAGCTCCGGGACAGGGAGTTTTGTGGCTGGCTACACCTTC.

V is TRBV5-1 and J is TRBJ2-1; 11 bases line up with TRBD1. The germline V gene encodes CDR1 SGHRS and CDR2 YFSETQ. Losses at the gene ends were 4 bases for V and 4 bases for J; bases not matched to a gene: 4. The CDR3 loop spans 15 amino acids. In DNA, the CDR3 is TGCGCCAGCAGCCGAGGGGACAGGGGGTACAATGAGCAGTTCTTC. It specifies CASSRGDRGYNEQFF.

V usage is TRBV5-4 and J usage is TRBJ2-1, with D possibly being TRBD2 (6 bases). In germline, CDR1 is SGHNT, CDR2 YYREEE (reference sequence). V was trimmed by 3 bases and J by 10 bases, leaving 23 bases between them. The CDR3 has 16 amino acids. This CDR3 reads CASSSSPGLKTEEQFF. For the CDR3, the DNA is TGTGCCAGCAGCTCGAGTCCGGGACTGAAAACCGAGGAGCAGTTCTTC. The full variable domain, rest sourced from reference TRBV5-4 and TRBJ2-1, is ETGVTQSPTHLIKTRGQQVTLRCSSQSGHNTVSWYQQALGQGPQFIFQYYREEENGRGNFPPRFSGLQFPNYSSELNVNALELDDSALYLCASSSSPGLKTEEQFFGPGTRLTVL.

This rearrangement joins TRBV5-1 to TRBJ1-1; D perhaps matches TRBD1 (6 bases). Trimming stripped 5 bases from V and 4 bases from J, with 12 bases between. Germline CDR1 is SGHRS and CDR2 is YFSETQ. CDR3 length equals 13 residues. The CDR3 DNA is TGCGCCAGCAGACAGGGCGGGGGCACTGAAGCTTTCTTT. Protein: CASRQGGGTEAFF.